The 11 T cell receptor beta chains below come from one sample, sequenced in a study of sequential checkpoint blockade in melanoma. Regarding treatment: randomized to nivolumab then ipilimumab (arm A) or the reverse (arm B). Measured with immunoSEQ multiplex PCR; TCRdb has only the in-frame clones, and not every one. This table holds 3,000 to 4,000 clones, 24% found once. This specimen was tumor tissue (inferred from file names), taken from a patient given nivolumab and ipilimumab in sequence. Every receptor here comes from a human donor with melanoma.

This clone was seen a few times. The CDR3 sequence is CASSLEGFSGNTIYF. In nucleotides, the CDR3 is TGTGCCAGCAGTCTGGAGGGCTTCTCTGGAAACACCATATATTTT. This chain uses TRBV6-8 with TRBJ1-3; D remains unclear. The CDR3 contains 15 residues. Germline V gene lookup returns CDR1 MNHGY and CDR2 SAAAGT. V lost 5 bases, J lost 0 bases, and 11 bases lay in between.

The genes are TRBV5-1 and TRBJ2-1, with D hard to call. V was shortened by 0 bases and J by 5 bases, with 12 bases between the two germline ends. The germline V gene encodes CDR1 SGHRS and CDR2 YFSETQ. CDR3 size: 15 residues. The CDR3 bases are TGCGCCAGCAGCTTGGGTCGGGTTATACACAATGAGCAGTTCTTC. Its translation is CASSLGRVIHNEQFF.

The chain recombines TRBV19 with TRBJ2-1, with 9 bases aligning to TRBD2. Germline V gene lookup returns CDR1 LNHDA and CDR2 SQIVND (reference sequence). V lost 3 bases, J lost 4 bases, and 7 bases stayed unmatched. The CDR3 sequence is 16 residues long. The CDR3 DNA reads TGTGCCAGTAGTATTCGAGCGGGGGGTGGGTACAATGAGCAGTTCTTC. Residues: CASSIRAGGGYNEQFF.

The rearrangement joins TRBV30 to TRBJ2-2; D might be TRBD2 (6 bases). Trimming removed 3 bases at V and 4 bases at J, with 12 bases between. CDR1 is GTSNPN and CDR2 is SVGIG in the germline V gene (reference sequence). This CDR3 contains 14 residues. The CDR3 protein is CAWRVGTATGELFF. The CDR3 DNA reads TGTGCCTGGAGGGTAGGGACTGCCACCGGGGAGCTGTTTTTT.

This chain links TRBV6-8 with TRBJ2-7; D is possibly TRBD2 (5 bases). The CDR3 extends over 13 amino acids. V gave up 7 bases and J gave up 5 bases, with 15 bases separating them. Germline CDR1 MNHGY, CDR2 SAAAGT. CDR3: CASTLASGDEQYF. Here the CDR3 DNA reads TGTGCCAGCACTCTCGCTTCCGGGGACGAGCAGTACTTC.

This clone is medium-sized by share. The rearrangement joins TRBV11-3 to TRBJ2-7, with 8 bases that match TRBD1. Germline V gene data show CDR1 as SGHNT and CDR2 as YENEEA. V lost 5 bases and J lost 3; bases outside the gene matches: 12. There are 16 residues in the CDR3. CDR3 amino acids: CASSPPQTGASYEQYF. The CDR3 nucleotides are TGTGCCAGCAGCCCCCCCCAGACAGGGGCCAGCTACGAGCAGTACTTC.

Only a few counts were recorded for this clone. The rearrangement uses TRBV10-3 and TRBJ1-1, with TRBD1 as a possible D gene (5 bases). This CDR3 comprises 15 residues. V was trimmed by 0 bases and J by 2 bases, leaving 10 bases between them. CDR1 is ENHRY, CDR2 SYGVKD, per germline. In nucleotides, the CDR3 is TGTGCCATCAGTGAGTCTCGGGGGTTTAACACTGAAGCTTTCTTT. As protein: CAISESRGFNTEAFF.

This chain links TRBV19 with TRBJ2-1; no definite D call. V lost 3 bases to trimming and J lost 0 bases, with 9 bases between them. CDR1 is LNHDA, CDR2 SQIVND, per germline (reference sequence). This CDR3 comprises 15 residues. The CDR3 DNA reads TGTGCCAGTAGTATTGGGGTGAGCTCCTACAATGAGCAGTTCTTC. Protein: CASSIGVSSYNEQFF.

By sample fraction, this clone is medium-sized. The chain carries TRBV11-3 and TRBJ1-2; maybe TRBD1 (5 bases). The CDR3 is 14 residues long. Per the germline V gene, CDR1 is SGHNT and CDR2 is YENEEA. Trimming stripped 2 bases from V and 8 bases from J, with 15 bases between. The CDR3 here is CASSLSPSGYGYTF. DNA of the CDR3: TGTGCCAGCAGCTTAAGTCCCTCAGGGTACGGCTACACCTTC.

Relative to its sample, this clone is medium-sized. V usage is TRBV11-3 and J usage is TRBJ1-3, with TRBD1 as a possible D gene (5 bases). Germline V gene sequence: CDR1 SGHNT, CDR2 YENEEA. This CDR3 region has 16 residues. V was cut by 1 base and J by 4 bases, with 14 bases left in between. For the CDR3, the DNA is TGTGCCAGCAGCTTAGTTCGGTCAGGGCCCGGAAACACCATATATTTT. It is translated as CASSLVRSGPGNTIYF.

The J gene is TRBJ1-2, the V gene TRBV10-2; the D gene is possibly TRBD1 (6 bases). V was shortened by 4 bases and J by 8 bases, with 14 bases between the two germline ends. Per germline, CDR1 WSHSY and CDR2 SAAADI. This CDR3 contains 13 residues. The CDR3 spells CASSGGTKGGYTF. CDR3 DNA: TGCGCCAGCAGTGGGGGGACAAAGGGAGGCTACACCTTC.